A single T cell receptor beta chain is shown here with its context. Its cognate antigen is unknown. These data belong to a study of siplizumab effects on memory and regulatory T cells. Findings and caveats of the study: A minor fraction of alloreactive clones, and no more, mapped to unstimulated subsets. Under siplizumab, alloreactive sequences traced to unstimulated CD4+ memory cells were significantly reduced. Siplizumab conditions gave an average of around 70% Treg-derived mappable alloreactive CD4+ clones, versus approximately 27% for controls.

TCRdb's copy holds only in-frame clones and misses some; the assay was immunoSEQ multiplex PCR. The table lists more than 45,000 clones, 95% to 97% of them singletons. V shed 0 bases and J 5 bases; nucleotides not matched to a gene: 7. CDR3 length: 16 amino acids. Germline CDR1 and CDR2: MNHNY and SVGAGI (reference sequence). In three donor pairs, unstimulated naive, memory, effector memory and TEMRA subsets were sequenced. The sequenced material came from naive CD4+ T cells sorted from blood. The genes are TRBV6-6 and TRBJ1-2; TRBD1 aligns across 9 bases. The receptor's source is a human donor in good health. CDR3 nucleotide sequence: TGTGCCAGCAGTTACTCGAATGGGGACAGGGAATATGGCTACACCTTC. Its translation is CASSYSNGDREYGYTF.